Below, 21 T cell receptor beta chains from the same sample are listed, as sequenced in a study of long-term antiretroviral therapy in people with HIV. They ran version v3.0 of the immunoSEQ assay at survey level. The protocol was immunoSEQ multiplex PCR, while the TCRdb copy is restricted to in-frame clones and leaves out a portion. The sample lists 48,000 or so clones; around four fifths were seen once. Sequencing was performed on unsorted PBMCs, taken 0.8 years after starting antiretroviral therapy. These receptors originate from a woman aged 18 to 35 with HIV.

The V call is TRBV6-6, the J call TRBJ1-6; D is unresolved. Trimming removed 4 bases at V and 10 bases at J, with 14 bases between. This CDR3 has 14 amino acids. Germline V gene lookup returns CDR1 MNHNY and CDR2 SVGAGI (reference sequence). The CDR3 loop reads CASSWKESDSPLHF. The CDR3 nucleotides read TGTGCCAGCAGTTGGAAGGAGTCTGACTCACCCCTCCACTTT.

For the CDR3, the DNA is TGCGCCAGCACAGGGGACATTATGATTACGCAGTATTTT. It translates to CASTGDIMITQYF. V gene TRBV5-1 combines with J gene TRBJ2-3; D possibly corresponds to TRBD1 (6 bases). From germline, CDR1 is SGHRS and CDR2 YFSETQ. CDR3 size: 13 residues. The germline V and J ends were trimmed by 6 bases and 8 bases, with 16 bases remaining between them. Together with reference TRBV5-1 and TRBJ2-3, the CDR3 gives the full variable domain: KAGVTQTPRYLIKTRGQQVTLSCSPISGHRSVSWYQQTPGQGLQFLFEYFSETQRNKGNFPGRFSGRQFSNSRSEMNVSTLELGDSALYLCASTGDIMITQYFGPGTRLTVL.

This rearrangement joins TRBV9 to TRBJ2-1, with D possibly being TRBD2 (6 bases). Germline V lookup: CDR1 SGDLS, CDR2 YYNGEE. The CDR3 sequence is 18 residues long. V shed 2 bases and J shed 9 bases, with 27 bases lying between them. The CDR3 region is CASSVPPGRPEVFGEQFF. CDR3 in DNA: TGTGCCAGCAGCGTGCCCCCTGGGAGGCCTGAAGTGTTTGGTGAGCAGTTCTTC.

The chain has TRBV25-1 and TRBJ1-1; tentatively, D is TRBD1 (6 bases). CDR3 size: 11 residues. Trimming pared 7 bases from V and 5 bases from J, leaving 8 bases between. Germline V CDR1 and CDR2: MGHDK, SYGVNS. This CDR3 is CASMTGTEAFF. DNA for the CDR3: TGTGCCAGCATGACAGGAACTGAAGCTTTCTTT.

The chain uses TRBV2 and TRBJ1-1, with a weak D call TRBD1 (6 bases). The ends were cut back, 2 bases at V and 4 bases at J, with 14 bases in the middle. CDR1 is SNHLY, CDR2 FYNNEI, per germline. This CDR3 has 15 residues. CDR3: CASSERGAGGTEAFF. The CDR3, as DNA: TGTGCCAGCAGTGAAAGGGGGGCGGGAGGCACTGAAGCTTTCTTT. The whole variable domain, remainder taken from reference TRBV2 and TRBJ1-1, is EPEVTQTPSHQVTQMGQEVILRCVPISNHLYFYWYRQILGQKVEFLVSFYNNEISEKSEIFDDQFSVERPDGSNFTLKIRSTKLEDSAMYFCASSERGAGGTEAFFGQGTRLTVV.

The chain recombines TRBV5-1 with TRBJ2-7; the D gene could be TRBD1 or TRBD2 (5 bases each). The CDR3 contains 14 residues. Trimming cost V 3 bases and J 7 bases, with 17 bases left between them. In germline, CDR1 is SGHRS, CDR2 YFSETQ. The CDR3 DNA reads as TGCGCCAGCAGCTCGACGAGGGGCCGCAGGGAGCAGTACTTC. Its protein product is CASSSTRGRREQYF.

The CDR3 DNA reads TGTGCCAGCAGCTCGGAGGGTCCGGCCCAAATCCCTTTATATGGCTACACCTTC. Translation: CASSSEGPAQIPLYGYTF. The rearrangement uses TRBV9 and TRBJ1-2; D ambiguous. V gave up 4 bases and J gave up 5 bases, with 27 bases separating them. From germline, CDR1 is SGDLS and CDR2 YYNGEE. CDR3 length equals 18 residues.

The CDR3 spells CASSLSPDYEQYF. CDR3 DNA sequence: TGTGCCAGCAGCTTATCGCCAGACTACGAGCAGTACTTC. The chain couples TRBV5-4 to TRBJ2-7; the D is unclear. The V end was cut by 2 bases, the J end by 3 bases, with 9 bases between. The germline V gene encodes CDR1 SGHNT and CDR2 YYREEE (reference sequence). This CDR3 contains 13 residues.

J is TRBJ2-1 and V is TRBV10-2; 10 bases match TRBD2. Trimming took 2 bases from V and 4 from J; bases not matched to a gene: 2. CDR3 length: 15 amino acids. CDR1 and CDR2 (germline): WSHSY, SAAADI. CDR3 sequence reads: CASSEGLAAYNEQFF. For the CDR3, the DNA is TGCGCCAGCAGTGAGGGACTAGCGGCTTACAATGAGCAGTTCTTC.

V and J are TRBV5-1 and TRBJ1-6; TRBD1 might be the D (6 bases). CDR1 and CDR2 (germline): SGHRS, YFSETQ. V was clipped by 6 bases and J by 8 bases, with 15 bases between them. CDR3 length: 14 amino acids. The CDR3 region has the DNA TGCGCCAGCATGAGGGGGGGCATGGATTCACCCCTCCACTTT. Translated, it gives CASMRGGMDSPLHF.

The chain is built from TRBV15 and TRBJ1-5; the D is unclear. The germline V gene has CDR1 LNHNV and CDR2 YYDKDF (reference sequence). CDR3 length: 14 residues. With 0 bases removed from V and 4 bases from J, the gap between germline ends came to 7 bases. CDR3 sequence reads: CATSRDLTNQPQHF. DNA of the CDR3: TGTGCCACCAGCAGAGATTTAACGAATCAGCCCCAGCATTTT.

This chain links TRBV18 with TRBJ1-3, with D uncertain. CDR1 and CDR2 (germline): KGHSH, LQKENI. V was shortened by 6 bases and J by 2 bases, with 11 bases between the two germline ends. The CDR3 is 14 amino acids. CDR3 DNA sequence: TGTGCCAGCTCTCGGGCAGAGACTGGAAACACCATATATTTT. Translating it yields CASSRAETGNTIYF.

The chain links TRBV4-3 to TRBJ2-7; TRBD1 aligns across 8 bases. The CDR3 is 15 amino acids. J was trimmed by 2 bases and V by 3 bases; bases with no gene match: 6. Per germline, CDR1 LGHNA and CDR2 YSLEER. The CDR3 nucleotides read TGCGCCAGCAGCCAGAGAGGACAGGGCCCCTACGAGCAGTACTTC. It yields the protein CASSQRGQGPYEQYF.

This chain links TRBV6-4 with TRBJ1-1; TRBD1 aligns across 8 bases. The V gene end was trimmed by 0 bases and the J gene end by 10 bases; junction bases not matched to a gene: 4. This CDR3 region has 13 residues. From germline, CDR1 is MRHNA and CDR2 SNTAGT. The CDR3 bases are TGTGCCAGCAGTGACTCTTTCACAGGGGGAGCTTTCTTT. It encodes CASSDSFTGGAFF.

The chain recombines TRBV18 with TRBJ1-2; the D gene is possibly TRBD1 (5 bases). The CDR3 runs to 16 residues. Trimming left V 0 bases short and J 0 bases short, with 11 bases between. Germline-derived CDR1 and CDR2 are KGHSH and LQKENI. CDR3 nucleotide sequence: TGTGCCAGCTCACCACCCTTGGGGGTTGCTAACTATGGCTACACCTTC. This sequence encodes CASSPPLGVANYGYTF.

The chain employs TRBV10-2 and TRBJ1-1; D is unclear. Germline loops: CDR1 WSHSY, CDR2 SAAADI. The V gene lost 5 bases and the J gene lost 1 base, with 5 bases spanning the gap. The CDR3 has 12 residues. The CDR3 region is CASSPKNTEAFF. The CDR3 region has the DNA TGCGCCAGCAGTCCCAAGAACACTGAAGCTTTCTTT.

The CDR3 region has the DNA TGCGCCAGCAGCGACTCCACAGGGGGCCTTCTGAACACCATATATTTT. Translation: CASSDSTGGLLNTIYF. V and J are TRBV5-1 and TRBJ1-3; 9 bases fit TRBD1. Losses at the gene ends were 4 bases for V and 7 bases for J; bases not matched to a gene: 12. The CDR3 is 16 amino acids. Germline values: CDR1 SGHRS, CDR2 YFSETQ.

This chain's CDR3 is CASSKVGSVYGYTF. DNA of the CDR3: TGTGCCAGTAGTAAGGTCGGCAGTGTCTATGGCTACACCTTC. The chain joins TRBV19 to TRBJ1-2; D is ambiguous. CDR3 length: 14 residues. Trimming stripped 4 bases from V and 4 bases from J, with 13 bases between. Germline CDR1 LNHDA, CDR2 SQIVND (reference sequence).

For the CDR3, the DNA is TGTGCCAGCAGCCCTCAGGCAAGCTCCTACAATGAGCAGTTCTTC. This encodes CASSPQASSYNEQFF. The chain carries TRBV4-2 and TRBJ2-1; no reliable D call. Trimming left V 4 bases short and J 0 bases short, with 10 bases between. The germline gives CDR1 LGHNA, CDR2 YNFKEQ. The CDR3 extends over 15 amino acids.

The chain carries TRBV5-1 and TRBJ2-7; D tentatively fits TRBD1 or TRBD2 (5 bases each). The CDR3 is 18 amino acids. Germline CDR1 SGHRS, CDR2 YFSETQ. V dropped 1 base and J dropped 2 bases, with 22 bases sitting between them. CDR3 in DNA: TGCGCCAGCAGCTTGAGATCGGGGCTAGCCCGCACCCCCTACGAGCAGTACTTC. Residues: CASSLRSGLARTPYEQYF.

This chain uses TRBV25-1 with TRBJ1-2; D gene unclear. CDR3 length equals 13 residues. Between the trimmed V and J ends, which lost 0 bases and 3 bases, there was a span of 5 bases. In germline, CDR1 is MGHDK, CDR2 SYGVNS. CDR3 sequence reads: CASSEYYDYGYTF. In nucleotides, the CDR3 is TGTGCCAGCAGTGAATACTATGACTATGGCTACACCTTC.